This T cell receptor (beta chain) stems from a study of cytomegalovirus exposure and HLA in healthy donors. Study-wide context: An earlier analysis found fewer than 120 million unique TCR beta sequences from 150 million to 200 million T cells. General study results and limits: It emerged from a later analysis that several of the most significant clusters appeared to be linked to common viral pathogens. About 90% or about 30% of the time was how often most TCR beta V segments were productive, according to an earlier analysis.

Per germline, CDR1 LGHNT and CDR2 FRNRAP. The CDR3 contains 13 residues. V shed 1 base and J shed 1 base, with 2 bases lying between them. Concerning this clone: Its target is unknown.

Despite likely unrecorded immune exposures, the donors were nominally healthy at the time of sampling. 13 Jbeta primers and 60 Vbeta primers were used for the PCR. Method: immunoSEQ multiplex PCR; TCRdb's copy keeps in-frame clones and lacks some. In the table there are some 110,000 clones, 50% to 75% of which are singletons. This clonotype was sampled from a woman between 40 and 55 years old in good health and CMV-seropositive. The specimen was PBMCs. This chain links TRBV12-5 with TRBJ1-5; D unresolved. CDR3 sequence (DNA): TGTGCTAGTGGTTTGGCAAGCAATCAGCCCCAGCATTTT. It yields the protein CASGLASNQPQHF.